This paragraph reports one T cell receptor beta chain. These data originate in a study of T cell changes during pregnancy in multiple sclerosis. Germline trimming cut 3 bases from V and 6 bases from J; bases unmatched to any gene: 8. Per germline, CDR1 LNHDA and CDR2 SQIVND (reference sequence). CDR3 size: 15 residues. Sequenced by immunoSEQ multiplex PCR; TCRdb stores in-frame clones only, minus some. The data show about 83,000 clones, about 95% seen once. This specimen consisted of peripheral blood, obtained in the second trimester of pregnancy. This sequence was found in a female donor with multiple sclerosis, enrolled in a pregnancy study. The chain combines TRBV19 with TRBJ2-1, with 7 bases aligning to TRBD2. The CDR3 DNA reads as TGTGCCAGTAGTATGTCGGGGGGTTGGCTCAATGAGCAGTTCTTC. Protein product: CASSMSGGWLNEQFF.